This T cell receptor beta chain originates from a study of control samples from healthy donors and cancer patients. Germline CDR1 is GTSNPN and CDR2 is SVGIG (reference sequence). V was clipped by 0 bases and J by 4 bases, with 13 bases between them. The CDR3 length is 14 residues. Sequencing used immunoSEQ multiplex PCR; TCRdb keeps in-frame clones, though not all of them. The top ten clones hold 2.4% of a sample with about 150,000 clones, 85% to 95% of them seen once. The chain couples TRBV30 to TRBJ2-7; perhaps TRBD1 as D (5 bases). This clonotype was obtained from a man aged 50 or older in good health. Sequencing used blood. The CDR3 is CAWSVGQGSYEQYF. The CDR3 DNA sequence: TGTGCCTGGAGTGTTGGCCAGGGTAGTTACGAGCAGTACTTC.